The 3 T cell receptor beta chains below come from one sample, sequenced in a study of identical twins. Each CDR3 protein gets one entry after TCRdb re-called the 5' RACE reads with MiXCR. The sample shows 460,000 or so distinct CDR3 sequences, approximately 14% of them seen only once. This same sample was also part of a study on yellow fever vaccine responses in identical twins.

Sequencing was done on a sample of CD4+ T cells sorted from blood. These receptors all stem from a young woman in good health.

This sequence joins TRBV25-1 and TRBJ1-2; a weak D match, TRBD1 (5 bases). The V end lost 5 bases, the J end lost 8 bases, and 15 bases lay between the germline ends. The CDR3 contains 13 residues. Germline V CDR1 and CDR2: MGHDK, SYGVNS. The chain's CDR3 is CASSLGRENGYTF. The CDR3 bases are TGTGCCAGCAGTCTGGGCAGGGAGAACGGCTACACCTTC.

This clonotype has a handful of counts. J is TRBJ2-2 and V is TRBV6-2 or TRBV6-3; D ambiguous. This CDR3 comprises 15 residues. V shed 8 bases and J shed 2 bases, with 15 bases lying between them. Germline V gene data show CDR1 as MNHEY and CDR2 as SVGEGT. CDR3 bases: TGTGCCAGCCAGCCCTCCCCCTTAAACACCGGGGAGCTGTTTTTT. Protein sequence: CASQPSPLNTGELFF.

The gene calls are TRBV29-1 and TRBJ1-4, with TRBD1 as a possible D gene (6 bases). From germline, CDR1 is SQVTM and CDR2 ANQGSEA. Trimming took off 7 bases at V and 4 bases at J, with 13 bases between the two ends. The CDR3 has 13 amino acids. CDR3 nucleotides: TGCAGCGGGTTGGACAGCTATAATGAAAAACTGTTTTTT. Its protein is CSGLDSYNEKLFF. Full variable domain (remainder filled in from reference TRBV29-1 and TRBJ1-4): SAVISQKPSRDICQRGTSLTIQCQVDSQVTMMFWYRQQPGQSLTLIATANQGSEATYESGFVIDKFPISRPNLTFSTLTVSNMSPEDSSIYLCSGLDSYNEKLFFGSGTQLSVL.